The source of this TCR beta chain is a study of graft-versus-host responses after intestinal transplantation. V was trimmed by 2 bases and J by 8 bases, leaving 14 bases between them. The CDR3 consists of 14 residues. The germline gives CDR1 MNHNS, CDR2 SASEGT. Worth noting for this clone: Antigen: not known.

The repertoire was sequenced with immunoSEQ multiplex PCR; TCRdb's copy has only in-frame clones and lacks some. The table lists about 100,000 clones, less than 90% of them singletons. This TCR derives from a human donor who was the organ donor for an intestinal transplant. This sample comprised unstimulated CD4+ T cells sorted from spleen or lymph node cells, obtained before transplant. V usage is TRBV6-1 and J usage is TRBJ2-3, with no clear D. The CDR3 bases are TGTGCCAGCAGTGAAAGCCCAGGACCACTTACGCAGTATTTT. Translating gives CASSESPGPLTQYF.